This T cell receptor beta chain was recorded in a study of memory CD4+ T cells and cytomegalovirus serostatus. In the study overall: Donors were healthy Belgian adults, 9 or 10 CMV seropositive and about 24 seronegative.

Generated by immunoSEQ multiplex PCR, the TCRdb table keeps only in-frame clones and is missing some. The sample consists of about 56,000 clones, roughly 82% of them appearing once. Germline CDR1 DFQATT, CDR2 SNEGSKA (reference sequence). V gave up 6 bases and J gave up 10 bases; unmatched junction bases: 4. CDR3 size: 10 residues. Study-level findings and limits: Repertoires predicted CMV serostatus with median bootstrapped AUC of about 0.94. About two fifths of the roughly 160 known CMV-associated TCRbeta sequences appeared in CD4+ memory.

The sort gate was single viable CD3+CD4+CD8-CD45RO+ cells for memory CD4+ T cells. After thawing, CD4+ T cells were positively selected. Points on this clone: As yet, its antigen is unknown.

Sequenced input: memory CD4+ T cells from blood. The clonotype comes from an adult in good health and CMV-seronegative. This sequence joins TRBV20-1 and TRBJ1-1, with TRBD1 identical over 8 bases. The DNA for the CDR3 is TGCAGTGCCTGGACAGGGCGAGCTTTCTTT. Protein product: CSAWTGRAFF.